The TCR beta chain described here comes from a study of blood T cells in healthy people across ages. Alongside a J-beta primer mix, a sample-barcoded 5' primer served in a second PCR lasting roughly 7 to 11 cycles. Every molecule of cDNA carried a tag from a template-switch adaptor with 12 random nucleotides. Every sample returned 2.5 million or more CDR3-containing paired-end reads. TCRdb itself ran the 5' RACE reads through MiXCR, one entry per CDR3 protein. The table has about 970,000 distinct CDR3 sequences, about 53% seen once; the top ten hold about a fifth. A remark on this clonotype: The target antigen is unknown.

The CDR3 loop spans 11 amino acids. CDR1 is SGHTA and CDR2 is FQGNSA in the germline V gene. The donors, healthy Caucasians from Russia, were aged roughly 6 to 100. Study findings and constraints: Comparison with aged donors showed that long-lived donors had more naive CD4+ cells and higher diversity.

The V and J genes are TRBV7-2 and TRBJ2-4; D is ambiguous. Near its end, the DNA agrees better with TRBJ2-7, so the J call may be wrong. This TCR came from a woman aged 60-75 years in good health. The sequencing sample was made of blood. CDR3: CASGHMYEQYF. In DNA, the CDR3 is TGTGCCAGCGGCCATATGTACGAGCAGTACTTC.